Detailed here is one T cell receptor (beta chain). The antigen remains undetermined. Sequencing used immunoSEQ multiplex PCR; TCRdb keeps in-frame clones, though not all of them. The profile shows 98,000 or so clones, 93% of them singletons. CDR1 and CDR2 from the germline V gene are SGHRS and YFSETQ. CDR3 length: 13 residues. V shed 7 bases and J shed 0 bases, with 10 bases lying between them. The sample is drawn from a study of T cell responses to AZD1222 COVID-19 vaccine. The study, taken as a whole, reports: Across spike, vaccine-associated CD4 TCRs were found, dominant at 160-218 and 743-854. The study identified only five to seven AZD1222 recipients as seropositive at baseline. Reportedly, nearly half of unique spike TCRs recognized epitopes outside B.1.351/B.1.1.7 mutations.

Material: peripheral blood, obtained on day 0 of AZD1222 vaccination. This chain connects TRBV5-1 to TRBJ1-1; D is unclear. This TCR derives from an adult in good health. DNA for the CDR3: TGCGCCAGCGCTAGGGCCATGAACACTGAAGCTTTCTTT. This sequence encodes CASARAMNTEAFF. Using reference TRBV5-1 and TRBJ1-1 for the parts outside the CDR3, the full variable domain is KAGVTQTPRYLIKTRGQQVTLSCSPISGHRSVSWYQQTPGQGLQFLFEYFSETQRNKGNFPGRFSGRQFSNSRSEMNVSTLELGDSALYLCASARAMNTEAFFGQGTRLTVV.